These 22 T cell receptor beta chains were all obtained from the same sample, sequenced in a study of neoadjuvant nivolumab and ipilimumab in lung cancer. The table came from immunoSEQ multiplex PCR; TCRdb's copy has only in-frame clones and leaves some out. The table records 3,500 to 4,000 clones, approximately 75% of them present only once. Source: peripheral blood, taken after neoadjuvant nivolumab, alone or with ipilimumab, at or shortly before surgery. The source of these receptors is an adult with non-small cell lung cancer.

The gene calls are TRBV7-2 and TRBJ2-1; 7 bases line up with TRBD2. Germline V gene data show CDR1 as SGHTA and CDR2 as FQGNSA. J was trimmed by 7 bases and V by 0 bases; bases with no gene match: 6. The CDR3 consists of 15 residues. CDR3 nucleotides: TGTGCCAGCAGCTTAGCGGCCGGCGGGAGAAATGAGCAGTTCTTC. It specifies CASSLAAGGRNEQFF.

CDR3: CASSLWGQATDTQYF. The CDR3 DNA reads TGTGCCAGCAGTTTATGGGGACAGGCCACAGATACGCAGTATTTT. J is TRBJ2-3 and V is TRBV28; 8 nucleotides match TRBD1. With 0 bases clipped from V and 2 bases from J, the junction kept 1 base outside the gene matches. The CDR3 contains 15 residues. The germline CDR1 and CDR2 sequences are MDHEN and SYDVKM.

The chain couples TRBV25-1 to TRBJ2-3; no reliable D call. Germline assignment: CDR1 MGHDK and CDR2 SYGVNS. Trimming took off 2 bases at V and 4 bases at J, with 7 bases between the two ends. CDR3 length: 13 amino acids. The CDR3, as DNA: TGTGCCAGCAGTGAACGGAACGCAGATACGCAGTATTTT. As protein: CASSERNADTQYF.

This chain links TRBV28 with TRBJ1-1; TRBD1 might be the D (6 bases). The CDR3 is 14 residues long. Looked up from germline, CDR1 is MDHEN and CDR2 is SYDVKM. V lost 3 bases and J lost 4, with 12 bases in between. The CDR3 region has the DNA TGTGCCAGCAGTTTCGCAGGGGTGGGCACTGAAGCTTTCTTT. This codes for CASSFAGVGTEAFF.

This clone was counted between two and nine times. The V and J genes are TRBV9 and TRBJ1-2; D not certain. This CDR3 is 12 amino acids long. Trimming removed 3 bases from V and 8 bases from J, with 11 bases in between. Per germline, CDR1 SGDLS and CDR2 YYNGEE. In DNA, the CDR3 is TGTGCCAGCAGCGCCTTCATTACGGGCTACACCTTC. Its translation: CASSAFITGYTF. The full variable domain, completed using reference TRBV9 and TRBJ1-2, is DSGVTQTPKHLITATGQRVTLRCSPRSGDLSVYWYQQSLDQGLQFLIQYYNGEERAKGNILERFSAQQFPDLHSELNLSSLELGDSALYFCASSAFITGYTFGSGTRLTVV.

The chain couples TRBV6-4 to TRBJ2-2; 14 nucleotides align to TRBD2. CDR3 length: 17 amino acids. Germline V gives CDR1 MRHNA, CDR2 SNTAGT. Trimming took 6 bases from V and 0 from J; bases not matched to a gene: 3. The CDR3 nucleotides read TGTGCCAGCAGCCGACTAGCGGGAGGGTCGAACACCGGGGAGCTGTTTTTT. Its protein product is CASSRLAGGSNTGELFF.

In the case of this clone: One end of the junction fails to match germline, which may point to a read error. In DNA form, the CDR3 reads TGTGCCAGCAGTTTATTCGGCGTAGTGGGGTTCCAGGCCTCCACCCAACAGACCCAGTACTTC. Protein product: CASSLFGVVGFQASTQQTQYF. The chain joins TRBV27 to TRBJ2-5; D call uncertain. The CDR3 has 21 amino acids. Germline V gene lookup returns CDR1 MNHEY and CDR2 SMNVEV (reference sequence).

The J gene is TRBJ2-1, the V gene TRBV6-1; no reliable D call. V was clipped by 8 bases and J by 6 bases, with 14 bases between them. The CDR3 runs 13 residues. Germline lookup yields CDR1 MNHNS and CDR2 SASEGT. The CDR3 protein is CASDTLQANEQFF. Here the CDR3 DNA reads TGTGCCAGCGATACCCTCCAGGCCAATGAGCAGTTCTTC.

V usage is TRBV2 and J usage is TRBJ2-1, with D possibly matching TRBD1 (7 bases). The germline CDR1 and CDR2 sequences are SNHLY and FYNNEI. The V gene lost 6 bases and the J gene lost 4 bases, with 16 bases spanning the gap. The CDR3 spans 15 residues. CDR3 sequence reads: CASRPGQGGYNEQFF. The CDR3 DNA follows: TGTGCCAGCAGGCCAGGGCAGGGGGGTTACAATGAGCAGTTCTTC. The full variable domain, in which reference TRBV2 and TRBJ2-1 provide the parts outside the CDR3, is EPEVTQTPSHQVTQMGQEVILRCVPISNHLYFYWYRQILGQKVEFLVSFYNNEISEKSEIFDDQFSVERPDGSNFTLKIRSTKLEDSAMYFCASRPGQGGYNEQFFGPGTRLTVL.

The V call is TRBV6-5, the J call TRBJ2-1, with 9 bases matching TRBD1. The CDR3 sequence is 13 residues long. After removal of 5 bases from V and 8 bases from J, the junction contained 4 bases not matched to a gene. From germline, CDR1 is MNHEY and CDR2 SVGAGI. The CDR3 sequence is CASSAGTGHEQFF. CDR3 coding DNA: TGTGCCAGCAGTGCTGGGACAGGGCATGAGCAGTTCTTC.

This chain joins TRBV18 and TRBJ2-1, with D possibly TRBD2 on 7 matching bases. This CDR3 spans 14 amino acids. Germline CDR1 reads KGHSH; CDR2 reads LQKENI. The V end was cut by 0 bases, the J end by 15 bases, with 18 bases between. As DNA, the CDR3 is TGTGCCAGCTCACCACCGTCGATTCGGGGGGCTGTGTTCTTC. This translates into CASSPPSIRGAVFF.

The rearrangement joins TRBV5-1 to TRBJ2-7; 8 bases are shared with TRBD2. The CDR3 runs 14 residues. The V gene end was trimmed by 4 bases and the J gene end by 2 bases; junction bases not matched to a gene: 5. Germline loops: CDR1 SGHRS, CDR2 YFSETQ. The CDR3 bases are TGCGCCAGCAGCGATGGACTAGCAGCCTACGAGCAGTACTTC. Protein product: CASSDGLAAYEQYF.

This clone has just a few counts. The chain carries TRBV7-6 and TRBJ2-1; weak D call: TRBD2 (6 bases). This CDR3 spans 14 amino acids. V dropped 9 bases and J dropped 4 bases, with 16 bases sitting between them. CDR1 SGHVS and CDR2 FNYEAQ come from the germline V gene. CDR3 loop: CASRRAPSYNEQFF. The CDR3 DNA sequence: TGTGCCAGTCGGAGGGCTCCCTCTTACAATGAGCAGTTCTTC.

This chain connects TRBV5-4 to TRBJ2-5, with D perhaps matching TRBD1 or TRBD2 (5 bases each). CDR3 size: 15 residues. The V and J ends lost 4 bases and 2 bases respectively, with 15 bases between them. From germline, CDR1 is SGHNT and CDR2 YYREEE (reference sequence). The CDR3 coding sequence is TGTGCCAGCAGCCGGGCCGGGACGCAGCAAGAGACCCAGTACTTC. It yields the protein CASSRAGTQQETQYF.

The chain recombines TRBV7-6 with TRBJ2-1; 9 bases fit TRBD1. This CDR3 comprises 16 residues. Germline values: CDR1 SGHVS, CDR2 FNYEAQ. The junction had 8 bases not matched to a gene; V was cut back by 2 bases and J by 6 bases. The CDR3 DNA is TGTGCCAGCAGCTTATACGGGACAGGGTTCTCCAATGAGCAGTTCTTC. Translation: CASSLYGTGFSNEQFF.

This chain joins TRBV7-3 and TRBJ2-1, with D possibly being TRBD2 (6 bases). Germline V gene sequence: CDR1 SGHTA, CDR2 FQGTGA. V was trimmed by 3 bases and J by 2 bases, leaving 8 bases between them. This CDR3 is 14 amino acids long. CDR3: CASSFPGAYNEQFF. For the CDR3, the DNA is TGTGCCAGCAGCTTCCCGGGAGCCTACAATGAGCAGTTCTTC. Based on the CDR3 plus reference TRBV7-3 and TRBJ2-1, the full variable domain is GAGVSQTPSNKVTEKGKYVELRCDPISGHTALYWYRQSLGQGPEFLIYFQGTGAADDSGLPNDRFFAVRPEGSVSTLKIQRTERGDSAVYLCASSFPGAYNEQFFGPGTRLTVL.

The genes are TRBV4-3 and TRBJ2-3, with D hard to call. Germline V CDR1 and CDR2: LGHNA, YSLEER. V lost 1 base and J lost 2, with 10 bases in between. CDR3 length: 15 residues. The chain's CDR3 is CASSQGRYLTDTQYF. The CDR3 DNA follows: TGCGCCAGCAGCCAAGGGCGGTACCTCACAGATACGCAGTATTTT.

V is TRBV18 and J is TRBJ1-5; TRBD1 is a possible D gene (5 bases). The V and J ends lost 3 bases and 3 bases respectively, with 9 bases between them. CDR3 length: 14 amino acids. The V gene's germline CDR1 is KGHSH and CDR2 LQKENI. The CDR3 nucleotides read TGTGCCAGCTCACCGGGGGGGAACAATCAGCCCCAGCATTTT. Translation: CASSPGGNNQPQHF. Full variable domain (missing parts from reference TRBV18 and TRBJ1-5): NAGVMQNPRHLVRRRGQEARLRCSPMKGHSHVYWYRQLPEEGLKFMVYLQKENIIDESGMPKERFSAEFPKEGPSILRIQQVVRGDSAAYFCASSPGGNNQPQHFGDGTRLSIL.

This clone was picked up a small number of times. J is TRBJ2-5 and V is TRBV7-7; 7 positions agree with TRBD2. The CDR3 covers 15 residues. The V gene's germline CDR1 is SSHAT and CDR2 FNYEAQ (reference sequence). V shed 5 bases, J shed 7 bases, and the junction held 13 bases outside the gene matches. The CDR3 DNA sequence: TGTGCCAGCAGCAAAGGGAGGGAACCGCAGGGGACCCAGTACTTC. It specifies CASSKGREPQGTQYF.

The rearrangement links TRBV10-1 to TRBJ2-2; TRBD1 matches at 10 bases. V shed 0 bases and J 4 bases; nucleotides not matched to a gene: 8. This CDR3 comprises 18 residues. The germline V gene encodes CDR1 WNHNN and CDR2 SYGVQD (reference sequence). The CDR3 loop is CASSESGRDRGVTGELFF. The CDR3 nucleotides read TGCGCCAGCAGTGAGTCGGGGCGGGACAGGGGAGTCACCGGGGAGCTGTTTTTT.

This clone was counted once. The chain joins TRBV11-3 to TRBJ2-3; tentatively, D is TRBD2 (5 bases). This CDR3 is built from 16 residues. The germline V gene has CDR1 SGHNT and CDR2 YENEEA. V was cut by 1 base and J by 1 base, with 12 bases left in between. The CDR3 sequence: CASSLGAGKGTDTQYF. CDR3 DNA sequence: TGTGCCAGCAGCTTAGGGGCGGGCAAGGGCACAGATACGCAGTATTTT.

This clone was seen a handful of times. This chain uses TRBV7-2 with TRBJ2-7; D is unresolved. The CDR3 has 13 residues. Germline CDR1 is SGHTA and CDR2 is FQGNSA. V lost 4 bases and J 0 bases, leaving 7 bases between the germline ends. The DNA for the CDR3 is TGTGCCAGCAGCTCGGCGGCCTCCTACGAGCAGTACTTC. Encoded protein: CASSSAASYEQYF.